This is a list of T cell receptor beta chains from one sample in a study of brain T cells in children with intractable seizures. TCRdb's copy holds only in-frame clones and misses some; the assay was immunoSEQ multiplex PCR. In the table there are 55,000 to 80,000 clones, approximately 95% of which are singletons. The sample consisted of peripheral blood, taken at surgery. The receptor source for this set is a boy in the first two years of life with focal cortical dysplasia and intractable seizures. The CDR3 runs from the conserved cysteine through the conserved F or W. D genes are given only for firm matches. Only part of the rows carry a size: once, few, many, or a class if the clone is expanded.

j_gene | v_gene | abundance | d_gene | CDR3nt | CDR3aa
TRBJ2-2 | TRBV28 | once | NA | TGTGCCAGCAGCCCGAGGCTATCACCCGGGGAGCTGTTTTTT | CASSPRLSPGELFF
TRBJ1-1 | TRBV18 | NA | NA | TGTGCCAGCTCACCAACGGGCAGCCGGAACACTGAAGCTTTCTTT | CASSPTGSRNTEAFF
TRBJ2-3 | TRBV5-6 | NA | TRBD2 | TGTGCCAGCAGCCTGGGAGGGGATACGCAGTATTTT | CASSLGGDTQYF
TRBJ2-7 | TRBV27 | NA | TRBD1 | TGTGCCAGCAGAGGTTGGGAAAGACAGGGCGAGGGCGAGCAGTACTTC | CASRGWERQGEGEQYF
TRBJ2-7 | TRBV10-2 | NA | TRBD1 | TGCGCCAGCAGGTCCGGGACAGGGAGCTCCTACGAGCAGTACTTC | CASRSGTGSSYEQYF
TRBJ1-1 | TRBV19 | NA | NA | TGTGCCAGTAGAAGGTCAGGGGCGAACACTGAAGCTTTCTTT | CASRRSGANTEAFF
TRBJ2-2 | TRBV7-9 | NA | NA | TGTGCCAGCAGCCCCACGGGAACCCCCATCGGGGGGGAGCTGTTTTTT | CASSPTGTPIGGELFF
TRBJ2-3 | TRBV7-9 | NA | NA | TGTGCCAGCAGCTTAGCCCTTCTAATTGCCCGCACAGATACGCAGTATTTT | CASSLALLIARTDTQYF
TRBJ1-2 | TRBV11-2 | NA | NA | TGTGCCAGCAGCGCCTCCGGGCAGTATGGCTACACCTTC | CASSASGQYGYTF
TRBJ2-1 | TRBV14 | NA | NA | TGTGCCAGCAGCCAGGGCAATTACAATGAGCAGTTCTTC | CASSQGNYNEQFF
TRBJ1-3 | TRBV5-4 | NA | TRBD1 | TGTGCCAGCAGCCCCGGGACAGGGACTGGAAACACCATATATTTT | CASSPGTGTGNTIYF
TRBJ2-5 | TRBV5-1 | NA | TRBD1 | TGCGCCAGCAGCACCCGGACAGGGGGAGTCGAAGAGACCCAGTACTTC | CASSTRTGGVEETQYF
TRBJ2-5 | TRBV7-7 | NA | NA | TGTGCCAGCAGCTTACGAGCGGACCAAGAGACCCAGTACTTC | CASSLRADQETQYF
TRBJ2-7 | TRBV27 | NA | NA | TGTGCCAGCAGTTTAAAATTCGCGTTCCCCTTTCACTACGAGCAGTACTTC | CASSLKFAFPFHYEQYF
TRBJ1-2 | TRBV6-5 | NA | NA | TGTGCCAGCAGTTACTCGAACGGGGCAGGCTACACCTTC | CASSYSNGAGYTF
TRBJ2-7 | TRBV12-3/TRBV12-4 | NA | NA | TGTGCCAGCAGTTATATCGTTGAGGACGAGCAGTACTTC | CASSYIVEDEQYF
TRBJ2-7 | TRBV7-9 | NA | NA | TGTGCCAGCAGCTTATCATCCCGCGAGCAGTACTTC | CASSLSSREQYF
TRBJ2-5 | TRBV19 | NA | TRBD1 | TGTGCCAGTAGTGGGGACAGGGAAGAGACCCAGTACTTC | CASSGDREETQYF
TRBJ2-3 | TRBV2 | NA | NA | TGTGCCACAGCTTCAGAGACAGATACGCAGTATTTT | CATASETDTQYF
TRBJ2-7 | TRBV6-5 | NA | NA | TGTGCCAGCAGTTACCGGATAGAGGAAGGTTACGAGCAGTACTTC | CASSYRIEEGYEQYF
TRBJ1-1 | TRBV10-3 | NA | TRBD1 | TGTGCCATCAGTGACCCGGGACAGGGGTTTGGAAGAGCTTTCTTT | CAISDPGQGFGRAFF
TRBJ2-5 | TRBV5-1 | NA | NA | TGCGCCAGCAGCTTGGGATCCCAAGAGACCCAGTACTTC | CASSLGSQETQYF
TRBJ1-5 | TRBV27 | NA | NA | TGTGCCAGCAGTGGACAGAATCAGCCCCAGCATTTT | CASSGQNQPQHF
TRBJ1-5 | TRBV6-1 | NA | NA | TGTGCCAGCAGTGAAGGGGTAGGGCTGACTCAGCCCCAGCATTTT | CASSEGVGLTQPQHF
TRBJ1-5 | TRBV10-1 | few | NA | TGCGCCAGCAGCGACAGGTTCCGGTTCCAGCCCCAGCATTTT | CASSDRFRFQPQHF
TRBJ1-6 | TRBV7-9 | NA | NA | TGTGCCAGCAGCTTGGGTCGGACGGTGAATTCACCCCTCCACTTT | CASSLGRTVNSPLHF
TRBJ2-5 | TRBV25-1 | NA | TRBD1 | TGTGCCAGCAGTGAATCCCAGGGACAGGGTTTTGATGAGACCCAGTACTTC | CASSESQGQGFDETQYF
TRBJ1-5 | TRBV7-2 | few | NA | TGTGCCAGCAGCCTGACAGTCAATCAGCCCCAGCATTTT | CASSLTVNQPQHF
TRBJ2-1 | TRBV4-1 | NA | TRBD2 | TGCGCCAGCAGCCAAGAGGCGACTAGCGGGGGGGTGAATGAGCAGTTCTTC | CASSQEATSGGVNEQFF
TRBJ2-6 | TRBV5-1 | NA | TRBD2 | TGCGCCAGCAGTCTTGTAGCTAGCGGGGGGGCCGCTGGGGCCAACGTCCTGACTTTC | CASSLVASGGAAGANVLTF
TRBJ2-2 | TRBV2 | once | NA | TGTGCCAGCAGTTATATGACATCCGCGAACACCGGGGAGCTGTTTTTT | CASSYMTSANTGELFF
TRBJ2-7 | TRBV6-5 | NA | TRBD1 | TGTGCCAGCAGCAGGGACAGGACCTACGAGCAGTACTTC | CASSRDRTYEQYF
TRBJ2-5 | TRBV3-1/TRBV3-2 | NA | NA | TGTGCCAGCAGTCCGAGCCCCTTTCAAGAGACCCAGTACTTC | CASSPSPFQETQYF
TRBJ1-2 | TRBV12-2 | NA | NA | TGTGCAAGTCGCTTGGGGACAGGGGCGGATGGCTACACCTTC | CASRLGTGADGYTF
TRBJ1-1 | TRBV18 | NA | NA | TGTGCCAGCTCGGGAGAGAACACTGAAGCTTTCTTT | CASSGENTEAFF
TRBJ1-2 | TRBV7-2 | NA | NA | TGTGCCAGCAGCTTAGTGGGAGGTTCGGGCTATGGCTACACCTTC | CASSLVGGSGYGYTF
TRBJ2-7 | TRBV5-1 | NA | TRBD1 | TGCGCCAGCGGACCGGACAGGGGGTACGAGCAGTACTTC | CASGPDRGYEQYF
TRBJ1-2 | TRBV12-3/TRBV12-4 | NA | TRBD1 | TGTGCCAGCAGTTTGGGGACAGACTATGGCTACACCTTC | CASSLGTDYGYTF
TRBJ1-4 | TRBV28 | NA | NA | TGTGCCAGCAAACAGACAAATGAAAAACTGTTTTTT | CASKQTNEKLFF